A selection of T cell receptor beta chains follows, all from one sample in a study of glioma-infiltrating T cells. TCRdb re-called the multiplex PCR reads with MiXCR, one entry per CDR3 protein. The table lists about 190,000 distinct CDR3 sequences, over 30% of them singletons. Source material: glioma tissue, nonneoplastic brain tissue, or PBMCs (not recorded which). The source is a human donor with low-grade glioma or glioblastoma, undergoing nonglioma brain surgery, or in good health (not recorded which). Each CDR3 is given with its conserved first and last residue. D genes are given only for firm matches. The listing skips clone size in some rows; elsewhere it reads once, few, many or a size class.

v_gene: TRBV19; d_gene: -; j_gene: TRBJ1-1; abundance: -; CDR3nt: TGTGCCAGTAGTAGGGTTTCGAACACTGAAGGTTTCTTT; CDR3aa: CASSRVSNTEGFF
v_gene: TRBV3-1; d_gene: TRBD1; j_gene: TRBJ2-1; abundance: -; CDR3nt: TGTGCCAGCAGACGTACGGGACAGGGTTTCGAGCAGTTCTTC; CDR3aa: CASRRTGQGFEQFF
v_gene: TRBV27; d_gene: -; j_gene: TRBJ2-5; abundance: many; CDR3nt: TGTGCCAGCAGTTCCACAGGTGCGGCAGAGACCCAGTACTTC; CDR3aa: CASSSTGAAETQYF
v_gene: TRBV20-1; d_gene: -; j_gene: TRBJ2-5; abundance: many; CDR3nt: TGCAGTGCCTCGCGAGGGCTTGGAGAGACCCAGTACTTC; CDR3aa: CSASRGLGETQYF
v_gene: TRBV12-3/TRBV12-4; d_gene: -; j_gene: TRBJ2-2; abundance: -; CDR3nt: TGTGCCATCATGCAACGTGGGGAGCTGTTTTTT; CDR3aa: CAIMQRGELFF
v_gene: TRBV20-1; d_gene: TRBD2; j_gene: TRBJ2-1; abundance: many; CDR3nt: TGCAGTGCCTGGACTAGCGGGAGAACTAATGAGCAGTTCTTC; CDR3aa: CSAWTSGRTNEQFF
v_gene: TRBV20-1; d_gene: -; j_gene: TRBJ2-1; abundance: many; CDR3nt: TGCAGTGCCGACGCTTCATACAATGAGCAGTTCTTC; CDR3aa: CSADASYNEQFF
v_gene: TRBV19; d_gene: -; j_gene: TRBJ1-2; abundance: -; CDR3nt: TGTGCCAGTAGTATCACCGGGACACCAGGTGGCTACACCTTC; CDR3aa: CASSITGTPGGYTF
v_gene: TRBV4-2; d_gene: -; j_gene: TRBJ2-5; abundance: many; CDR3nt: TGTGCCAGCAGCCAGGAGGGAGACCAAGAGACCCAGTACTTC; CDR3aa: CASSQEGDQETQYF
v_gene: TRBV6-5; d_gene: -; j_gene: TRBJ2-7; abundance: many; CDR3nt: TGTGCCAGCAGTTACTTGTCCCGTGGCTACGAGCAGTACTTC; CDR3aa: CASSYLSRGYEQYF
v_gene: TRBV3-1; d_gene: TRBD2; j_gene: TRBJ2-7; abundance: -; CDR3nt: TGTGCCAGCAGCTTGGGCGGGAGAGGTGTACCATACGAGCAGTACTTC; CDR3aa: CASSLGGRGVPYEQYF
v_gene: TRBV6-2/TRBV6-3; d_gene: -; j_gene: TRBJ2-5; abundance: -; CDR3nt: TGTGCCAGCAGTTCGTCCGGGGGCCTGGAGGCCCAGTACTTC; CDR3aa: CASSSSGGLEAQYF
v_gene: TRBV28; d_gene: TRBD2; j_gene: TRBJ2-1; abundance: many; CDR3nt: TGTGCCAGCAGTTTATTATTAGCGGGAGGGGACAATGAGCAGTTCTTC; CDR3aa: CASSLLLAGGDNEQFF
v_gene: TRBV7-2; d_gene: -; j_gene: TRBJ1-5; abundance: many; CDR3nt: TGTGCCAGCAGCGGTCAGACCGATCAGCCCCAGCATTTT; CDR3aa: CASSGQTDQPQHF
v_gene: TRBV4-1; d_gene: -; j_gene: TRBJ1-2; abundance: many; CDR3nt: TGCGCCAGCAGCCAAGAGGGGATTGGTGGCTACACCTTC; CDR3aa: CASSQEGIGGYTF
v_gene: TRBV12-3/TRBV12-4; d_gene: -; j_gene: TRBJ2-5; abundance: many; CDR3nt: TGTGCCAGCAGTTTAGCGATGGAGACCCAGTACTTC; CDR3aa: CASSLAMETQYF
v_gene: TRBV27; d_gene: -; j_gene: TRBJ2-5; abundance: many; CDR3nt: TGTGCCAGCAGTTCACGACTAGTCGGGGAGACCCAGTACTTC; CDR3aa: CASSSRLVGETQYF
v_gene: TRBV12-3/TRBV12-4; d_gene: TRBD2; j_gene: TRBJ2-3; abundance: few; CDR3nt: TGTGCCAGCAGTCGGACTAGCACTACAGATACGCAGTATTTT; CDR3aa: CASSRTSTTDTQYF
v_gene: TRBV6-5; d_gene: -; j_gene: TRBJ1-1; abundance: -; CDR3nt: TGTGCCAGCAGTGCCAATAGGGACACTGAAGCTTTCTTT; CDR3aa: CASSANRDTEAFF
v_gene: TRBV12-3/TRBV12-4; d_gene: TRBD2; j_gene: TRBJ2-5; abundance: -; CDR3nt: TGTGCCAGCAGACGGACTAGCGGGAGCCAAGAGACCCGGTACTTC; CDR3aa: CASRRTSGSQETRYF
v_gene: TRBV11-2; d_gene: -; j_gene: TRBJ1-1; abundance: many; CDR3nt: TGTGCCAGCAGCTTGGAAAGGATGAACACTGAAGCTTTCTTT; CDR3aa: CASSLERMNTEAFF
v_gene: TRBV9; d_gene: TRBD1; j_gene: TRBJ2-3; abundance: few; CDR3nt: TGTGCCAGCAGCCTCGGACAGGCAGATACGCAGTATTTT; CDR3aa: CASSLGQADTQYF
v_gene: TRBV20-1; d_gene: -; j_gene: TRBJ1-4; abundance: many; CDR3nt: TGCAGTGCCCCGGTAACATTCGGGGCTGAAAAACTGTTTTTT; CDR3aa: CSAPVTFGAEKLFF
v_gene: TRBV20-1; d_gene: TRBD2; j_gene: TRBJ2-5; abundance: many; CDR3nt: TGCAGTGCGCAGACTAGCGGGGACCAAGAGACCCAGTACTTC; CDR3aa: CSAQTSGDQETQYF
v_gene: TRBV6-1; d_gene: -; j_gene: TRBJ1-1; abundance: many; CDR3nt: TGTGCCAGCAGTGAAGCGATGATAGGGACATTGAACACTGAAGCTTTCTTT; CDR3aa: CASSEAMIGTLNTEAFF
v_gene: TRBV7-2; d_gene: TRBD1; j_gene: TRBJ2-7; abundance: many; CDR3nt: TGTGCCAGCAGCTTAGTCCAGGGGGCCTCCCAGGCCTACGAGCAGTACTTC; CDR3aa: CASSLVQGASQAYEQYF
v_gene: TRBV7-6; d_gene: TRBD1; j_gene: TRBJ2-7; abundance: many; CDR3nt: TGTGCCAGCAGCTTAGCCCCCGCGACAGGGCCCCACGAGCAGTACTTC; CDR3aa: CASSLAPATGPHEQYF
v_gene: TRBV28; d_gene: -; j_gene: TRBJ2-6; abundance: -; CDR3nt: TGTGCCAGCAGTTTTTCCGGACCCTCTGGGGCCAACGTCCTGACTTTC; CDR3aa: CASSFSGPSGANVLTF
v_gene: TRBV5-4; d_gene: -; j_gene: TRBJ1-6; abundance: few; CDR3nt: TGTGCCAGCAGCTTGAACCGAGGGTCACCCCTCCACTTT; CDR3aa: CASSLNRGSPLHF
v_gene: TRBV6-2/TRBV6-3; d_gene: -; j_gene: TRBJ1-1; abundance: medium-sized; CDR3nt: TGTGCCAGCAGTTACTCGAGAGTGGCTTTCTTT; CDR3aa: CASSYSRVAFF
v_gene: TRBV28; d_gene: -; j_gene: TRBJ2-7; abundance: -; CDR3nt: TGTGCCAGTTCTTCGGACAGATACGAGCAGTACTTC; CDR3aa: CASSSDRYEQYF
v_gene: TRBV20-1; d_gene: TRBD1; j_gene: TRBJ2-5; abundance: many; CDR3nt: TGCAGTGCTGACCCGACAGGGTACCAAGAGACCCAGTACTTC; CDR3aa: CSADPTGYQETQYF
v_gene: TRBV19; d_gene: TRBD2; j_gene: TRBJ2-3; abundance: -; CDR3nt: TGTGCCAGTAGTATTTTGCCTAGCGGGAGGACCGAGACGCAGTATTTT; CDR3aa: CASSILPSGRTETQYF
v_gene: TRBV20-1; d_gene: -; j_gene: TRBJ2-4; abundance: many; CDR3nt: TGCAGTAATCGGACACCAAACGGCATTCAGTACTTC; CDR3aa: CSNRTPNGIQYF
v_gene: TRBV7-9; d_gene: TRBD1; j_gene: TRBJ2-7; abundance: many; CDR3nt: TGTGCCAGCAGCCCGGGACAGGAGGGGCTCGAGCAGTACTTC; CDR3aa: CASSPGQEGLEQYF
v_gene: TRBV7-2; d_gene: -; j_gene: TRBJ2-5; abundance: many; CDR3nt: TGTGCCAGCACCCCATCGTACCAAGAGACCCAGTACTTC; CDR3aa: CASTPSYQETQYF
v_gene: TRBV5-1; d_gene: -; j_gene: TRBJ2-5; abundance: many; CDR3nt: TGCGCCAGCAGCTTTACGGGAGAGACCCAGTACTTC; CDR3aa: CASSFTGETQYF
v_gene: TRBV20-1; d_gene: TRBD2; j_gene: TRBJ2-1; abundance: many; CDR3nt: TGCAGTGCTACCGAACGCAGCGGGAGGGCCTACAATGAGCAGTTCTTC; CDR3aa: CSATERSGRAYNEQFF
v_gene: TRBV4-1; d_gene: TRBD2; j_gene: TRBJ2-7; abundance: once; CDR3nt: TGCGCCAGCAGCTATGGGACTAGCGGGAGTATCTACGAGCAGTACTTC; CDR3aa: CASSYGTSGSIYEQYF
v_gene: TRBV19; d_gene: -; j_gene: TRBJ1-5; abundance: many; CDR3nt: TGTGCCAGTAGTAACTACTTCGGGGATAGCAATCAGCCCCAGCATTTT; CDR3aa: CASSNYFGDSNQPQHF
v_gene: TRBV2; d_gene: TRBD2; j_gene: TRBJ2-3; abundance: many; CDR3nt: TGTGCCAGCAGTGGGACTAGCGGGAGAGGTGCGCAGTATTTT; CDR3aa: CASSGTSGRGAQYF
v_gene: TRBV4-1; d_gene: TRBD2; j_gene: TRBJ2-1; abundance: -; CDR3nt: TGCGCCAGCAGCCAACCCGGGACTAGTCACAATGAGCAGTTCTTC; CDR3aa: CASSQPGTSHNEQFF
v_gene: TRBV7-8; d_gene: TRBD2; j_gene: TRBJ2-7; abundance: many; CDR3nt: TGTGCCAGCAGCTTCGGGGGTCTAGCGGGAGTTTTGTACGAGCAGTACTTC; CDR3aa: CASSFGGLAGVLYEQYF